Below, one T cell receptor beta chain is given with its context. The antigen remains undetermined. This sample is drawn from a study of shared clonotypes between healthy human individuals. About the study: Per donor, CD8 memory used one plate, CD8 naive used two, CD4 memory used three and CD4 naive used three.

CD8 cells regarded as naive lacked CD45RO, were positively chosen for CCR7, and omitted terminally differentiated effector memory CD45RA+ cells. Points from the study as a whole: Rarefaction indicated that sorted-subset sequencing remained incomplete although depth was large. Naive CD4 clonotypes overlapped across a few donors at around 5%.

CDR1 MNHEY and CDR2 SVGAGI come from the germline V gene. The CDR3 runs 14 residues. The V end was cut by 6 bases, the J end by 6 bases, with 14 bases between. The study ran the assay at deep level. The data were produced by immunoSEQ multiplex PCR, yet TCRdb's version contains in-frame clones alone and is incomplete. The sample has some 2 million clones, roughly 95% seen once; the top ten hold roughly 1%. This clonotype originated in a man between 18 and 29 years old in good health. Sequencing was performed on naive CD8+ T cells sorted from blood. This chain connects TRBV6-5 to TRBJ1-4; unclear D gene. CDR3 loop: CASRNSGQDEKLFF. The CDR3 DNA reads TGTGCCAGCAGGAACTCCGGCCAGGATGAAAAACTGTTTTTT.